This T cell receptor beta chain was sequenced during a study of T cells after yellow fever vaccination. This clonotype has a handful of counts. V was cut by 5 bases and J by 9 bases, with 17 bases left in between. CDR3 length: 14 amino acids. CDR1 MNHEY and CDR2 SVGAGI come from the germline V gene. One entry per CDR3 protein results from TCRdb running MiXCR on the 5' RACE reads. In the table there are 150,000 to 200,000 distinct CDR3 sequences, approximately 6.2% of which are singletons. This receptor was identified in a man aged 18 to 29 who received the YFV17D yellow fever vaccine. The input for sequencing was CD4+ T cells sorted from PBMCs, taken on the day of the first yellow fever vaccination. V gene TRBV6-5 combines with J gene TRBJ1-5; D unresolved. CDR3 region: CASSHGLSRRPQHF. The CDR3 DNA reads TGTGCCAGCAGTCACGGACTGTCCCGCCGGCCCCAGCATTTT.